This T cell receptor beta chain was obtained from a study of CD8 T cells in ankylosing spondylitis. Study results and limitations: Within matched ankylosing spondylitis synovial fluid, disease-linked clones were reportedly significantly enriched. There were earlier reports of some motif variants in reactive arthritis synovial fluid and blood. What appeared characteristic of ankylosing spondylitis blood was a TCR beta motif of fewer than ten highly homologous variants.

Ten or more counts support this clonotype. Its matching antigen is unknown. Quantitative 5'-RACE with molecular barcodes was used to make the TCR beta libraries. MiXCR was run by TCRdb on the 5' RACE reads, yielding one entry per CDR3 protein. The repertoire holds over 60,000 distinct CDR3 sequences, approximately 5% seen once, with over 2% in the top ten. With 4 bases removed from V and 0 bases from J, the gap between germline ends came to 7 bases. This CDR3 spans 14 amino acids. In germline, CDR1 is LNHDA, CDR2 SQIVND (reference sequence). Sequencing was done on a sample of blood, either unsorted or a sorted T cell fraction (not recorded which). The chain uses TRBV19 and TRBJ1-5; a possible D gene is TRBD1 (6 bases). This receptor was obtained from a male donor with ankylosing spondylitis or in good health (not recorded which). In DNA, the CDR3 is TGTGCCAGTAGTAGGACAGATAGCAATCAGCCCCAGCATTTT. It codes for CASSRTDSNQPQHF.